This T cell receptor beta chain was found in a study of blood T cell repertoires in COVID-19. Enrollees, roughly 18 to 95 years old, lived in 24 US areas. The CDR3 totals 15 residues. The ends lost 0 bases at V and 9 bases at J; junction bases unmatched: 3. CDR1 and CDR2 from the germline V gene are MNHEY and SVGAGI. In the authors' methods: Quantification of nucleated cells was approximated via reference gene primer amplification. Measured with immunoSEQ multiplex PCR; TCRdb has only the in-frame clones, and not every one. The V and J calls and clone size come from that table; D and trimming were worked out from the DNA. The sample lists fewer than 300,000 clones, approximately 85% occurring once.

This TCR was sampled from a young woman who had recovered from COVID-19. The chain is built from TRBV6-5 and TRBJ1-6; 9 nucleotides match TRBD1. Sequencing was carried out using PBMCs or T cells enriched from blood (not recorded which). The CDR3 loop reads CASSYSWDRASPLHF. In DNA, the CDR3 is TGTGCCAGCAGTTACTCCTGGGACAGGGCTTCACCCCTCCACTTT.